What follows are 15 T cell receptor beta chains derived from one specimen sequenced in a study of T cell repertoires in cytomegalovirus infection. In TCRdb, the reads were re-called with MiXCR into one record per CDR3 protein. This repertoire shows about 250,000 distinct CDR3 sequences, over 15% found once; its top ten account for about half. Sequenced material: CD8+ T cells from PBMCs. These receptors all come from a human donor in good health (CMV status not recorded). Some clones in this sample may be carry-over from other donors' samples.

Turning to this clonotype: A much larger clone sits a single nucleotide away, making a read error possible. The genes are TRBV7-9 and TRBJ2-3; TRBD1 matches at 9 bases. Germline-derived CDR1 and CDR2 are SEHNR and FQNEAQ (reference sequence). There are 16 residues in the CDR3. The CDR3 reads CASSLPGTGWPDTPYF. The CDR3 nucleotides are TGTGCCAGCAGCTTACCCGGGACAGGGTGGCCAGATACGCCGTATTTT.

This clonotype was found many times. The rearrangement uses TRBV7-9 and TRBJ1-2; 9 nucleotides agree with TRBD1. Germline V gene sequence: CDR1 SEHNR, CDR2 FQNEAQ (reference sequence). The CDR3 totals 15 residues. V gave up 3 bases and J gave up 8 bases; unmatched junction bases: 10. CDR3 nucleotides: TGTGCCAGCAGCTTTACGGACAGGGGCTGGGAAGGCTACACCTTC. Translation gives CASSFTDRGWEGYTF.

J is TRBJ1-1 and V is TRBV5-4; 7 nucleotides match TRBD1. Germline V gene data show CDR1 as SGHNT and CDR2 as YYREEE (reference sequence). V lost 4 bases to trimming and J lost 6 bases; unmatched junction nucleotides: 3. The CDR3 has 12 residues. This chain's CDR3 is CASSVGQPEAFF. CDR3 coding DNA: TGTGCCAGCAGCGTGGGACAGCCTGAAGCTTTCTTT.

The table lists this clonotype with a few counts. The V call is TRBV20-1, the J call TRBJ2-3; D ambiguous. Trimming shortened V by 3 bases and J by 6 bases, and 22 bases separated the two germline ends. Looked up from germline, CDR1 is DFQATT and CDR2 is SNEGSKA (reference sequence). This CDR3 region has 16 residues. The CDR3 sequence: CSASHSSLTGMDTQYF. Here the CDR3 DNA reads TGCAGTGCTAGCCATAGTAGTCTGACCGGAATGGATACGCAGTATTTT.

As for this clonotype: Just one base apart from a much larger clone, this may be a read error. The chain uses TRBV12-5 and TRBJ1-1; 8 bases agree with TRBD1. The CDR3 runs to 17 residues. CDR1 is LGHNT and CDR2 is FRNRAP in the germline V gene. The CDR3 bases are TGTGTTAGTGGTTTGCCCTCAGGGGGCTTAATGAACACTGAAGCTTTCTTT. Encoded protein: CVSGLPSGGLMNTEAFF.

This clonotype was seen more than once but under ten times. The J gene is TRBJ2-7, the V gene TRBV12-3 or TRBV12-4, with D tentatively TRBD2 (6 bases). Trimming removed 6 bases at V and 0 bases at J, with 9 bases between. This CDR3 region has 13 residues. As DNA, the CDR3 is TGTGCCAGCAGGGCTAGCGTCTCCTACGAGCAGTACTTC. Protein sequence: CASRASVSYEQYF.

This chain connects TRBV5-1 to TRBJ2-2; maybe TRBD1 (6 bases). Germline loops: CDR1 SGHRS, CDR2 YFSETQ. This CDR3 is 16 amino acids long. Trimming pared 3 bases from V and 2 bases from J, leaving 14 bases between. As DNA, the CDR3 is TGCGCCAGCAGCTACGGACAGTCACTAAACACCGGGGAGCTGTTTTTT. Its protein is CASSYGQSLNTGELFF. The entire variable domain, with the rest obtained from reference TRBV5-1 and TRBJ2-2, is as follows: KAGVTQTPRYLIKTRGQQVTLSCSPISGHRSVSWYQQTPGQGLQFLFEYFSETQRNKGNFPGRFSGRQFSNSRSEMNVSTLELGDSALYLCASSYGQSLNTGELFFGEGSRLTVL.

The sample holds many counts of this clonotype. The chain links TRBV12-3 or TRBV12-4 to TRBJ1-1; D uncertain. The CDR3 loop spans 14 amino acids. V lost 3 bases, J lost 1 base, and 9 bases lay in between. This CDR3 reads CASSFGVTNTEAFF. As DNA, the CDR3 is TGTGCCAGCAGTTTCGGGGTTACGAACACTGAAGCTTTCTTT.

This clonotype appeared many times. V and J are TRBV7-6 and TRBJ2-7; TRBD1 aligns across 9 bases. The germline gives CDR1 SGHVS, CDR2 FNYEAQ. The V gene end was trimmed by 1 base and the J gene end by 3 bases; junction bases not matched to a gene: 4. This CDR3 region has 15 residues. The CDR3 DNA reads as TGTGCCAGCAGCTTAGAGGGACAGGGTTTCTACGAGCAGTACTTC. Translated, it gives CASSLEGQGFYEQYF.

This clonotype appeared many times. V is TRBV27 and J is TRBJ1-2, with 7 bases identical to TRBD1. V was pared by 0 bases and J by 4 bases, with 11 bases of the junction left unmatched. Germline CDR1 is MNHEY and CDR2 is SMNVEV (reference sequence). This CDR3 spans 17 amino acids. CDR3 bases: TGTGCCAGCAGTTTATCTTTCCGTGGGACAGCACTCTATGGCTACACCTTC. Translating it yields CASSLSFRGTALYGYTF.

At least ten counts were recorded for this clonotype. The chain uses TRBV25-1 and TRBJ1-4, with a tentative D call TRBD1 (6 bases). The CDR3 has 15 amino acids. The V gene lost 8 bases and the J gene lost 2 bases, with 15 bases spanning the gap. Germline V gene sequence: CDR1 MGHDK, CDR2 SYGVNS. The CDR3 DNA follows: TGTGCCAGCGGAGGGGGTAGAGGGACTAATGAAAAACTGTTTTTT. As protein: CASGGGRGTNEKLFF.

This clonotype was recorded at least ten times. This chain links TRBV7-9 with TRBJ2-5; D is tentatively TRBD1 or TRBD2 (6 bases each). This CDR3 is built from 14 residues. Trimming removed 5 bases from V and 2 bases from J, with 12 bases in between. The germline V gene has CDR1 SEHNR and CDR2 FQNEAQ (reference sequence). The CDR3 DNA is TGTGCCAGCAGCCAAACGGGGGCACAAGAGACCCAGTACTTC. Translating it yields CASSQTGAQETQYF.

The chain couples TRBV11-2 to TRBJ2-7, with D possibly being TRBD1 (6 bases). V lost 1 base and J 7 bases, leaving 17 bases between the germline ends. CDR3 length: 15 residues. Germline CDR1 is SGHAT and CDR2 is FQNNGV. CDR3 DNA: TGTGCCAGCAGCTTAGCTGAGGGGGTGTTTATGGAGCAGTACTTC. It translates to CASSLAEGVFMEQYF.

At least ten counts were recorded for this clonotype. This chain joins TRBV7-2 and TRBJ2-3; 10 bases agree with TRBD2. Germline CDR1 is SGHTA and CDR2 is FQGNSA. The CDR3 is made up of 15 amino acids. V lost 1 base to trimming and J lost 8 bases; unmatched junction nucleotides: 6. The CDR3 sequence is CASSLERGGWLTQYF. The CDR3 DNA sequence: TGTGCCAGCAGCTTAGAGCGGGGGGGTTGGCTTACGCAGTATTTT.

This clonotype was counted ten times or more. CDR3 amino acids: CASSLEEGPPGPYEQYF. Here the CDR3 DNA reads TGTGCCAGCAGCTTAGAGGAAGGGCCTCCTGGGCCCTACGAGCAGTACTTC. This chain uses TRBV7-6 with TRBJ2-7, with D hard to call. In germline, CDR1 is SGHVS, CDR2 FNYEAQ. This CDR3 has 17 amino acids. V was trimmed by 1 base and J by 2 bases, leaving 18 bases between them.